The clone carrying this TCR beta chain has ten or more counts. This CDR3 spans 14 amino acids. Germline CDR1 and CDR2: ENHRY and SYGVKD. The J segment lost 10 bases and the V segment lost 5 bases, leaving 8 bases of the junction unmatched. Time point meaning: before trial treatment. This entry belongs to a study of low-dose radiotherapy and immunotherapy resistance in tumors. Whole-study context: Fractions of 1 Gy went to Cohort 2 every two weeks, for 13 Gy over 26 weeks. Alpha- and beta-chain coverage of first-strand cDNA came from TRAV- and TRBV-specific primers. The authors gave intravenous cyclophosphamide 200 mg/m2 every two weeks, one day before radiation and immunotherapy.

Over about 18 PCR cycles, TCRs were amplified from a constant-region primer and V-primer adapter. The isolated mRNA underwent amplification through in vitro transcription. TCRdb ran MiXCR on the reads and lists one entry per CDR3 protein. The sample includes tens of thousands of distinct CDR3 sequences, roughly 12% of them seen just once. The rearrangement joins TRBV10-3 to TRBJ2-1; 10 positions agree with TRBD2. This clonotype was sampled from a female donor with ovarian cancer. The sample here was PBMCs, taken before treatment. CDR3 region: CAISRVAGGAEQFF. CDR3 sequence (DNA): TGTGCCATCAGTCGGGTAGCGGGGGGCGCGGAGCAGTTCTTC.